This paragraph covers one T cell receptor (beta chain) sequence. This clonotype was detected once. It has no known antigen specificity. No base quality information exists; no much larger clone differs at one position. This entry comes from a study of blood T cells in healthy people across ages (dated by TCRdb to between 2014 and 2017). For context, the study as a whole: In model experiments, template switching captured about one uniquely barcoded TCR beta cDNA molecule for every two T cells. Using deep sequencing normalized with unique cDNA molecular identifiers, the study measured how TCR beta repertoire diversity changes with age. The donors were divided into four age groups: young (average about 16 years), middle-aged (around 37), aged (approximately 64) and long-lived (roughly 86). The study analyzed two additional independent replicas of 1 million unique cDNA reads from the same blood draw for two donors, one aged 18 to 29 and one aged 80 or older.

Broader findings and caveats from the paper: The long-lived group showed more naive CD4+ T cells, fewer expanded clones and increased TCR diversity than the aged group, suggesting age selection. Because donor CMV infection status was unknown, age-related changes in expanded clonotypes were potentially confounded. Estimates of total diversity from one million sequenced T cells were regarded as lower bounds and underestimates. Observed TCR beta diversity per million T cells fell roughly linearly with age, and a significant reduction was already apparent by age approximately 40. Because profiling used bulk unsorted PBMCs, naive and antigen-experienced compartments could not be compared conclusively. The percentage of naive T cells measured by flow cytometry correlated strongly with observed TCR beta diversity.

The method was 5' RACE. Sequencer: Illumina HiSeq 2500. The second PCR ran for roughly 6 to 11 cycles and used a J-beta primer mix along with a sample-barcoded 5' primer. A unique molecular identifier was introduced onto each TCR beta cDNA molecule by a template-switch 5' adaptor carrying 12 random nucleotides. Each sample yielded at least 3 million CDR3-containing paired-end reads. All of the RNA was converted into first-strand cDNA using the Mint cDNA synthesis kit, with a TRBC-specific oligonucleotide serving as the primer. All cDNA was treated with uracil-DNA glycosylase and then went through a first 18-cycle PCR with the universal primers M1SS and BC2_uni_R. Per the source publication's procedure: For normalization, 1 million high-quality reads were randomly selected from each sample, with every read carrying a distinct molecular identifier. Reads sharing molecular identifiers were discarded rather than binned into consensus sequences. MiTCR, run with a Q25 quality threshold and the strictest error-elimination algorithm, handled CDR3 identification, clonotype clustering and error correction. A nonparametric unseen species model using Euler transformation provided a lower-bound estimate of total TCR beta diversity. TCRdb trimmed public reads at Q25 via fastp, called clones via MiXCR and kept in-frame beta chains. Merged by CDR3 protein, the rows form single entries marked with the most common genes and DNA. TCRdb, rather than the study authors, made the V and J calls. In all, the sample holds around 1,000,000 distinct CDR3 sequences, and 20% to 25% of those were seen once. The ten most abundant clones make up about 0.72% of the sample.

V gives up 3 bases and J gives up 4 bases, and the segment between their germline ends measures 15 bases. Reading the germline V gene (reference sequence) gives CDR1 DFQATT and CDR2 SNEGSKA. The CDR3 has 14 amino acids, counting the end cysteine and phenylalanine. Only the CDR3 DNA is retained, 42 bases long and in frame from the first base. Donors were a few dozen systemically healthy Caucasian individuals from Russia aged roughly 6 to 95 years. Each donor gave around 9.5 milliliters of peripheral blood, collected into EDTA-treated Vacutainer tubes. Ficoll-Paque density-gradient centrifugation was used to isolate PBMCs, with at least 7 million per sample. Total RNA was extracted from PBMCs with Trizol reagent, with at least 5.5 micrograms obtained per sample. For every donor, an aliquot of PBMCs went through flow cytometry to measure the percentages of naive CD45RAhigh/CD27high T cells. These data were also reused for a study on T cells of mothers and their children. The second source states: Nine systemically healthy Caucasian individuals, comprising three mothers and their six children, were included as donors. cDNA synthesis used all of the extracted RNA, with roughly 1.5 ug of RNA in each 15 ul reaction. Sample barcodes and 2-4 random nucleotides were added via the M1S primer in the second PCR. More than 9 million TCR beta CDR3 reads were obtained from each mother, and some 3.2 million reads were obtained from each child. Thymic selection similarly shapes TCR recombination output in related and unrelated pairs, with minor effect from inherited differences. Normalized repertoire overlap was always slightly but never significantly higher in related than unrelated mother-child pairs. With a sensitivity of approximately 100 clones per million clonotypes, no persistent microchimeric T cell clones were detected. To look for features that set related mother-child pairs apart from unrelated individuals, the researchers ran deep NGS to compare the TCR beta repertoires of mothers and children. Mothers averaged about 40 +/- 4 years of age and children averaged 11 +/- 4 years. After adapter ligation was performed with NEBNext reagents, the libraries were sequenced on an Illumina HiSeq 2000 with 100+100 nt paired-end reads. To prevent cross-contamination, the mother and child libraries were prepared a month apart and were sequenced in separate runs. For each donor, between roughly 450,000 and 2,300,000 distinct TCR beta clonotypes were identified. Naive TCR beta clonotypes were estimated from low-frequency clonotypes matched to each donor's FACS-determined naive share, without sorting.

The material sequenced was blood. The receptor was isolated from a girl aged 2 to 10 in good health. The chain employs TRBV20-1 and TRBJ1-2, and possibly TRBD1, on 5 matching bases. The nucleotide sequence reads TGCAGTGCTAGGATGGCAGGGACCACCTATGGCTACACCTTC. Protein translation: CSARMAGTTYGYTF.